Reported below is one TCR beta chain. No cognate antigen has been identified for it. Base qualities are not at hand, and no much larger clone is one base apart. This entry comes from a study of blood T cells in healthy people across ages (dated by TCRdb to between 2014 and 2016). For the wider study: In model experiments, template switching captured about one uniquely barcoded TCR beta cDNA molecule for every two T cells. To avoid experimental bias, donors of different ages were distributed randomly across sequencing lanes. For two donors (one aged 18 to 29 and one aged 80 or older), the study analyzed two additional independent replicas of 1 million unique cDNA reads from the same blood draw. The study measured age-related changes in TCR beta repertoire diversity using deep sequencing normalized with unique cDNA molecular identifiers. The donors were divided into four age groups: young (average about 15 years), middle-aged (roughly 40), aged (approximately 64) and long-lived (82).

V was cut back by 0 bases and J by 5 bases, leaving a gap of 16 bases between them. CDR1 SGHRS and CDR2 YFSETQ are derived from the germline V gene. The CDR3 goes from the cysteine to the phenylalanine over 16 residues. CDR3 DNA only is kept here, 48 bases in frame from base 1. Summary of the overall study and its limitations: Observed TCR beta diversity per million T cells fell roughly linearly with age, and a significant reduction was already apparent by age around 39. Total diversity estimates from one million sequenced T cells were considered lower bounds and underestimates. Because profiling used bulk unsorted PBMCs, naive and antigen-experienced compartments could not be compared conclusively. Because the CMV infection status of the donors was unknown, age-related changes in expanded clonotypes may potentially have been confounded. Observed TCR beta diversity correlated strongly with the percentage of naive T cells measured by flow cytometry. Compared with the aged group, more naive CD4+ T cells, fewer expanded clones and increased TCR diversity were shown by the long-lived group, suggesting age selection.

Systemically healthy Caucasian individuals from Russia, 39 in total and aged roughly 6 to 100 years, were included as donors. Each donor gave ten milliliters of peripheral blood, collected into EDTA-treated Vacutainer tubes. Ficoll-Paque density-gradient centrifugation was used to isolate PBMCs, with at least 7 million obtained per sample. Total RNA was extracted from PBMCs with Trizol reagent, with at least 5 micrograms obtained per sample. For every donor, an aliquot of PBMCs went through flow cytometry to measure the percentages of naive CD45RAhigh/CD27high T cells. The library was made by 5' RACE. The sequencer was an Illumina HiSeq 2500. A second PCR of about 7 to 12 cycles was performed with a sample-barcoded 5' primer and a J-beta primer mix. A unique molecular identifier was introduced onto each TCR beta cDNA molecule by a template-switch 5' adaptor carrying 12 random nucleotides. Each sample yielded at least 3 million CDR3-containing paired-end reads. All of the RNA was converted into first-strand cDNA using the Mint cDNA synthesis kit, with a TRBC-specific oligonucleotide serving as the primer. Following uracil-DNA glycosylase treatment, a first 18-cycle PCR with universal primers M1SS and BC2_uni_R was performed on all cDNA. The published analysis was carried out like this. For normalization, 1 million high-quality reads, each with a distinct molecular identifier, were randomly selected from each sample. Reads sharing molecular identifiers were discarded rather than binned into consensus sequences. MiTCR, run with a Q25 quality threshold and the strictest error-elimination algorithm, handled CDR3 identification, clonotype clustering and error correction. A nonparametric unseen species model using Euler transformation provided a lower-bound estimate of total TCR beta diversity. The raw public reads went through TCRdb reprocessing: fastp at Q25, MiXCR clone calling, in-frame beta chains kept. Each CDR3 protein appears once, grouped with its most common genes and DNA. The authors' filters were not applied to this entry. This sample lists hundreds of thousands of distinct CDR3 sequences; around three fifths were detected once. Roughly 25% of the sample is in the top ten clones.

Sequenced: blood. The receptor was isolated from a man in his forties in good health. The chain joins TRBV5-1 to TRBJ2-3; perhaps TRBD2 is the D gene, with 5 bases matching. The DNA reads TGCGCCAGCAGCTTGGTCGGCGGGCGCCCACTAGATACGCAGTATTTT. This codes for CASSLVGGRPLDTQYF. Full variable domain (CDR3 extended with the reference TRBV5-1 and TRBJ2-3 proteins): KAGVTQTPRYLIKTRGQQVTLSCSPISGHRSVSWYQQTPGQGLQFLFEYFSETQRNKGNFPGRFSGRQFSNSRSEMNVSTLELGDSALYLCASSLVGGRPLDTQYFGPGTRLTVL.